This T cell receptor beta chain was retrieved from a study of T cell responses to AZD1222 COVID-19 vaccine. The study's findings and limits: Repertoire sampling happened only post peak T cell response. The donors showed a predominance of white British ancestry and of females, with possible underestimation of clonal diversity. Spike-specific TCR breadth and depth went up after people got two AZD1222 doses.

The CDR3 sequence is 15 residues long. Germline CDR1 reads MNHEY; CDR2 reads SVGAGI. Trimming at V came to 5 bases and at J to 8 bases, leaving 7 bases not matched to a gene. The protocol was immunoSEQ multiplex PCR, while the TCRdb copy is restricted to in-frame clones and leaves out a portion. The sample holds 140,000 or so clones, more than 75% seen once. Concerning this clone: Its target is unknown.

V is TRBV6-5 and J is TRBJ1-6, with 9 bases that match TRBD1. Sequencing used peripheral blood, obtained 28 days after the second AZD1222 dose. This TCR derives from an adult who received the AZD1222 COVID-19 vaccine. CDR3 DNA: TGTGCCAGCAGTAAGGACAGGGGTTGGTATTCACCCCTCCACTTT. It translates to CASSKDRGWYSPLHF.